This T cell receptor (beta chain) was sequenced during a study of cytomegalovirus exposure and HLA in healthy donors. Study-level findings and limits: Association of a missense DCLRE1C variant with TCR beta V- and J-gene trimming was reported in a later analysis.

Comment on this clone: Antigen unknown.

The CDR3 contains 15 residues. From germline, CDR1 is MNHEY and CDR2 SMNVEV (reference sequence). The V gene end was trimmed by 5 bases and the J gene end by 8 bases; junction bases not matched to a gene: 8. A multiplex PCR was run with 60 Vbeta primers and 13 Jbeta primers. Generated by immunoSEQ multiplex PCR, the TCRdb table keeps only in-frame clones and is missing some. The sample records approximately 190,000 clones, approximately 79% being singletons. The gene calls are TRBV27 and TRBJ1-4; TRBD1 agrees at 10 bases. Sample: PBMCs. This receptor was identified in a man aged 40-49 years in good health and CMV-seropositive. The CDR3 reads CASSSRQGAGEKLFF. CDR3 nucleotide sequence: TGTGCCAGCAGTAGTCGACAGGGGGCAGGGGAAAAACTGTTTTTT.